This T cell receptor (beta chain) comes out of a study of blood T cell repertoires in COVID-19. The wider study: Donors in the United States, Italy and Spain gave samples during acute or convalescent COVID-19.

Methods used by the authors: Using reference gene primer amplification, nucleated cell counts were estimated. Method: immunoSEQ multiplex PCR; TCRdb's copy keeps in-frame clones and lacks some. Clonal size and the V and J genes are those of that table, whereas D and trimming came from the DNA. The sample lists more than 130,000 clones; under 85% were seen once. This receptor was identified in a human donor in a cohort sampled during active COVID-19. The sequencing sample was made of peripheral blood.

Written as DNA, the CDR3 is TGTGCCAGTTTGAGGAGAGGGAACTATGGCTACACCTTC. Translated: CASLRRGNYGYTF. The gene calls are TRBV19 and TRBJ1-2; D uncertain. This CDR3 spans 13 amino acids. Per germline, CDR1 LNHDA and CDR2 SQIVND (reference sequence). Trimming took off 8 bases at V and 2 bases at J, with 12 bases between the two ends.